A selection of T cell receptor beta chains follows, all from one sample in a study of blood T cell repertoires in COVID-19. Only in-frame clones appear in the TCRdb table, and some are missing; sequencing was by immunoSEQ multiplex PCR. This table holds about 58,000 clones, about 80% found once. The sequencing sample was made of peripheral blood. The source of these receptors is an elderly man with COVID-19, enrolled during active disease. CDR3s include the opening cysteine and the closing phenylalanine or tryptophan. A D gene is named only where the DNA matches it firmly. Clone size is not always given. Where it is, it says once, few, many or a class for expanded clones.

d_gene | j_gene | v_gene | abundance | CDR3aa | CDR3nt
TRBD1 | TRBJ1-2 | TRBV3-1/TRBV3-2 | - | CASSQGGTGRFFYGYTF | TGTGCCAGCAGCCAAGGAGGGACAGGGCGCTTTTTTTATGGCTACACCTTC
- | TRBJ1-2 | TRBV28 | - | CASTSGDFNYGYTF | TGTGCCAGCACATCGGGAGATTTTAACTATGGCTACACCTTC
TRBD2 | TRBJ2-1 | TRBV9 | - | CASSLGLAGPEQFF | TGTGCCAGCAGCCTCGGACTAGCGGGGCCTGAGCAGTTCTTC
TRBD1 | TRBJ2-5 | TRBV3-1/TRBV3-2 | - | CASSLRGRATGETQYF | TGTGCCAGCAGCCTCAGGGGGCGGGCGACCGGGGAGACCCAGTACTTC
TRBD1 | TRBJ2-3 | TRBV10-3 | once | CAIKGQGTDTQYF | TGTGCCATCAAGGGACAGGGCACAGATACGCAGTATTTT
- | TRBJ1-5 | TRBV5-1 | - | CASSPIFGFNQPQHF | TGCGCCAGCAGCCCAATTTTCGGTTTCAATCAGCCCCAGCATTTT
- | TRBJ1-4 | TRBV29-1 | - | CSAWAGDEKLFF | TGCAGCGCCTGGGCGGGGGATGAAAAACTGTTTTTT
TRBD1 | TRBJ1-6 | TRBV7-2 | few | CASSPRDSYYNSPLHF | TGTGCCAGCAGCCCACGGGACAGCTATTATAATTCACCCCTCCACTTT
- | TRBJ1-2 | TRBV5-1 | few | CASSVDKPLGYTF | TGCGCCAGCTCCGTGGACAAACCGTTGGGCTACACCTTC
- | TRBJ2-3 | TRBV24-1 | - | CATSETGSTDTQYF | TGTGCCACCAGTGAGACGGGTAGCACAGATACGCAGTATTTT
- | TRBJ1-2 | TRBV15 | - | CATSRDISYGYTF | TGTGCCACCAGCAGAGATATCAGCTATGGCTACACCTTC
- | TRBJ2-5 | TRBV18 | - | CASSPTTRTTMETQYF | TGTGCCAGCTCACCGACTACTAGGACTACAATGGAGACCCAGTACTTC